The next 27 T cell receptor beta chains were all read from a single sample in a study of PD-1 blockade in classical Hodgkin lymphoma. Each of the patients experienced relapse following autologous stem cell transplantation, and their brentuximab vedotin exposure differed. Only in-frame clones appear in the TCRdb table, and some are missing; sequencing was by immunoSEQ multiplex PCR. The sample shows 95,000 to 120,000 clones, about 88% of them seen only once. Sample: peripheral blood mononuclear cells (PBMCs), taken before the second cycle of nivolumab. These receptors came from a human donor with classical Hodgkin lymphoma.

The chain recombines TRBV9 with TRBJ2-7; D is possibly TRBD2 (5 bases). This CDR3 has 17 residues. Germline loops: CDR1 SGDLS, CDR2 YYNGEE. Trimming shortened V by 0 bases and J by 3 bases, and 19 bases separated the two germline ends. CDR3 sequence: CASSVGARAVSLYEQYF. The CDR3 coding sequence is TGTGCCAGCAGCGTAGGAGCTCGAGCGGTCTCGCTCTACGAGCAGTACTTC.

Worth noting for this clone: The sample holds other DNA sequences that translate to the same CDR3. The rearrangement joins TRBV7-2 to TRBJ2-5, with 13 positions matching TRBD2. V shed 1 base and J 5 bases; nucleotides not matched to a gene: 4. CDR3 length: 16 residues. Per germline, CDR1 SGHTA and CDR2 FQGNSA. The DNA for the CDR3 is TGTGCCAGCAGCTTAGGACTAGCGGGAGGAAGGGAGACCCAGTACTTC. Translated: CASSLGLAGGRETQYF.

The chain links TRBV10-2 to TRBJ1-2; 8 positions match TRBD1. Germline V gene lookup returns CDR1 WSHSY and CDR2 SAAADI. V was pared by 7 bases and J by 5 bases, with 9 bases of the junction left unmatched. The CDR3 spans 14 residues. CDR3 coding DNA: TGCGCCAGCACCCGGTCAGGGGGCGCGTATGGCTACACCTTC. Translating gives CASTRSGGAYGYTF.

The CDR3 DNA follows: TGTGCCAGCAGTTTACATTCTAGCGGGAGGGCCTTAGAGACCCAGTACTTC. It translates to CASSLHSSGRALETQYF. The chain recombines TRBV28 with TRBJ2-5, with 12 bases fitting TRBD2. The germline CDR1 and CDR2 sequences are MDHEN and SYDVKM. V was clipped by 2 bases and J by 4 bases; unmatched bases: 8. The CDR3 consists of 17 residues.

The chain has TRBV19 and TRBJ1-1; 9 bases are a match to TRBD1. The CDR3 has 14 amino acids. The junction had 5 bases not matched to a gene; V was cut back by 5 bases and J by 4 bases. Germline V gene data show CDR1 as LNHDA and CDR2 as SQIVND (reference sequence). The CDR3, as DNA: TGTGCCAGTAGTGTCACAGGGGGCATCACTGAAGCTTTCTTT. Translation gives CASSVTGGITEAFF.

The chain combines TRBV5-1 with TRBJ2-1, with 7 bases aligning to TRBD1. CDR1 SGHRS and CDR2 YFSETQ come from the germline V gene. This CDR3 is built from 12 residues. Trimming removed 7 bases from V and 2 bases from J; junction bases left unmatched: 0. The CDR3 protein is CASQGAYNEQFF. The DNA of the CDR3 is TGCGCCAGCCAGGGGGCCTACAATGAGCAGTTCTTC.

The genes are TRBV5-4 and TRBJ2-3; 12 positions match TRBD1. V shed 3 bases and J 4 bases; nucleotides not matched to a gene: 6. Per germline, CDR1 SGHNT and CDR2 YYREEE (reference sequence). CDR3 size: 16 residues. The CDR3 coding sequence is TGTGCCAGCAGCTCAAGGGACAGGGGGCGACCAGATACGCAGTATTTT. This encodes CASSSRDRGRPDTQYF.

The rearrangement links TRBV5-4 to TRBJ2-1; perhaps TRBD1 as D (7 bases). V lost 4 bases and J 3 bases, leaving 17 bases between the germline ends. The CDR3 consists of 16 residues. Germline V CDR1 and CDR2: SGHNT, YYREEE (reference sequence). CDR3 amino acids: CASSPDRRGYYNEQFF. In DNA, the CDR3 is TGTGCCAGCAGCCCGGACAGGAGGGGCTACTACAATGAGCAGTTCTTC.

V usage is TRBV5-1 and J usage is TRBJ1-2; perhaps TRBD1 as D (5 bases). The V end was cut by 0 bases, the J end by 4 bases, with 10 bases between. Germline values: CDR1 SGHRS, CDR2 YFSETQ. CDR3 length: 14 residues. CDR3 protein: CASSLGQGPYGYTF. In nucleotides, the CDR3 is TGCGCCAGCAGCTTGGGCCAGGGACCCTATGGCTACACCTTC.

This clone was seen a single time. The CDR3 here is CSVSRGNVQYF. The CDR3 nucleotides read TGCAGCGTTTCACGGGGAAATGTTCAGTACTTC. The chain carries TRBV29-1 and TRBJ2-4, with a weak D call TRBD2 (5 bases). Looked up from germline, CDR1 is SQVTM and CDR2 is ANQGSEA. CDR3 size: 11 residues. Trimming removed 5 bases at V and 11 bases at J, with 13 bases between.

In DNA, the CDR3 is TGTGCCACCAGCAGCGCCAGGGATTACCGCGGCTACACCTTC. Its translation is CATSSARDYRGYTF. This chain joins TRBV15 and TRBJ1-2; maybe TRBD1 (5 bases). Germline V gives CDR1 LNHNV, CDR2 YYDKDF (reference sequence). The CDR3 sequence is 14 residues long. V shed 3 bases and J shed 8 bases, with 16 bases lying between them.

This clone was counted a few times. The chain joins TRBV4-3 to TRBJ2-3; unclear D gene. The CDR3 extends over 18 amino acids. Trimming shortened V by 0 bases and J by 0 bases, and 16 bases separated the two germline ends. Germline assignment: CDR1 LGHNA and CDR2 YSLEER. This chain's CDR3 is CASSQDPGTGESTDTQYF. The CDR3 DNA sequence: TGCGCCAGCAGCCAAGATCCTGGTACCGGAGAAAGCACAGATACGCAGTATTTT.

The CDR3 nucleotides read TGTGCCAGCAGTTACTCGGACAGCCATTCACCCCTCCACTTT. Protein product: CASSYSDSHSPLHF. The genes are TRBV6-5 and TRBJ1-6; TRBD1 is a possible D gene (6 bases). Germline assignment: CDR1 MNHEY and CDR2 SVGAGI. There are 14 residues in the CDR3. V was pared by 0 bases and J by 8 bases, with 8 bases between.

This chain joins TRBV4-1 and TRBJ2-7, with 9 bases that match TRBD1. V gave up 2 bases and J gave up 0 bases; unmatched junction bases: 8. Germline CDR1 is MGHRA and CDR2 is YSYEKL. The CDR3 has 17 residues. CDR3 bases: TGCGCCAGCAGCCAATCGATACAGGGGGCTCTCTCCTACGAGCAGTACTTC. This translates into CASSQSIQGALSYEQYF.

The rearrangement uses TRBV4-1 and TRBJ2-3; 7 nucleotides match TRBD2. This CDR3 comprises 14 residues. V was clipped by 2 bases and J by 4 bases; unmatched bases: 3. Germline V CDR1 and CDR2: MGHRA, YSYEKL. The CDR3 sequence is CASSQRLAADTQYF. CDR3 DNA: TGCGCCAGCAGCCAAAGACTAGCTGCAGATACGCAGTATTTT.

This clone is a singleton in its sample. The chain employs TRBV29-1 and TRBJ1-2, with unresolved D. Trimming took 5 bases from V and 4 from J, leaving 14 bases between them. The germline CDR1 and CDR2 sequences are SQVTM and ANQGSEA. The CDR3 is made up of 13 amino acids. CDR3 loop: CSVNHGVGYGYTF. In DNA form, the CDR3 reads TGCAGCGTTAATCACGGGGTGGGCTATGGCTACACCTTC.

The rearrangement links TRBV28 to TRBJ2-7, with D uncertain. Germline CDR1 MDHEN, CDR2 SYDVKM. V was clipped by 5 bases and J by 3 bases, with 14 bases between them. The CDR3 has 14 residues. CDR3 sequence reads: CASSPPLLNYEQYF. In DNA, the CDR3 is TGTGCCAGCAGTCCACCATTACTTAACTACGAGCAGTACTTC. The full variable domain, its missing parts supplied by reference TRBV28 and TRBJ2-7, is DVKVTQSSRYLVKRTGEKVFLECVQDMDHENMFWYRQDPGLGLRLIYFSYDVKMKEKGDIPEGYSVSREKKERFSLILESASTNQTSMYLCASSPPLLNYEQYFGPGTRLTVT.

V usage is TRBV2 and J usage is TRBJ1-1; D not certain. Germline lookup yields CDR1 SNHLY and CDR2 FYNNEI. V dropped 3 bases and J dropped 10 bases, with 9 bases sitting between them. This CDR3 spans 11 amino acids. CDR3 nucleotide sequence: TGTGCCAGCAGTGAGGTCGTCCGAGCTTTCTTT. Amino acid sequence: CASSEVVRAFF.

This clone was counted between two and nine times. The CDR3 loop reads CASSSVTRGAEAFF. CDR3 nucleotide sequence: TGCGCCAGCAGTTCAGTGACGAGGGGCGCTGAAGCTTTCTTT. V and J are TRBV5-1 and TRBJ1-1, with a possible D match to TRBD1 (5 bases). Trimming stripped 5 bases from V and 6 bases from J, with 17 bases between. This CDR3 spans 14 amino acids. Germline V CDR1 and CDR2: SGHRS, YFSETQ.

As DNA, the CDR3 is TGTGCCAGCAGCCAAGATGGCGGGACAGGGCCCACCGGGGAGCTGTTTTTT. Translating it yields CASSQDGGTGPTGELFF. This rearrangement joins TRBV4-2 to TRBJ2-2; 9 bases match TRBD1. J lost 4 bases, V lost 0 bases, and 6 bases had no gene match. The length of the CDR3 is 17 residues. Germline assignment: CDR1 LGHNA and CDR2 YNFKEQ.

The chain combines TRBV6-6 with TRBJ1-4; possibly TRBD1 for D (6 bases). The V gene lost 0 bases and the J gene lost 5 bases, with 7 bases spanning the gap. The length of the CDR3 is 14 residues. CDR1 and CDR2 (germline): MNHNY, SVGAGI (reference sequence). CDR3 loop: CASSYSGGNEKLFF. The CDR3 DNA is TGTGCCAGCAGTTACTCCGGGGGCAATGAAAAACTGTTTTTT.

The chain has TRBV27 and TRBJ2-7; D might be TRBD1 or TRBD2, each matching 5 bases. The germline V gene encodes CDR1 MNHEY and CDR2 SMNVEV (reference sequence). This CDR3 has 14 residues. V lost 5 bases and J lost 3, with 14 bases in between. CDR3 residues: CASSPTGLGYEQYF. The CDR3 DNA is TGTGCCAGCAGTCCAACAGGACTGGGCTACGAGCAGTACTTC.

This sequence joins TRBV6-5 and TRBJ1-6; D perhaps matches TRBD1 (5 bases). V lost 4 bases, J lost 7 bases, and 8 bases lay in between. Germline V gene lookup returns CDR1 MNHEY and CDR2 SVGAGI. The CDR3 covers 13 residues. The CDR3 nucleotides are TGTGCCAGCAGTTCCCAGGGCAATTCACCCCTCCACTTT. It specifies CASSSQGNSPLHF.

The rearrangement links TRBV19 to TRBJ2-7, with D possibly being TRBD2 (6 bases). V was clipped by 3 bases and J by 2 bases, with 11 bases between them. The germline V gene encodes CDR1 LNHDA and CDR2 SQIVND (reference sequence). The CDR3 has 14 residues. CDR3 region: CASSIWGGTYEQYF. In DNA form, the CDR3 reads TGTGCCAGTAGTATCTGGGGCGGGACCTACGAGCAGTACTTC.

J is TRBJ2-1 and V is TRBV5-5, with D unclear. The CDR3 loop spans 13 amino acids. The germline V gene encodes CDR1 SGHKS and CDR2 YYEKEE (reference sequence). The V gene lost 2 bases and the J gene lost 5 bases, with 8 bases spanning the gap. For the CDR3, the DNA is TGTGCCAGCAGCTTATACTTAAACAATGAGCAGTTCTTC. This encodes CASSLYLNNEQFF.

The chain recombines TRBV6-1 with TRBJ2-7; the D is unclear. This CDR3 has 12 amino acids. V lost 3 bases, J lost 9 bases, and 12 bases lay in between. From germline, CDR1 is MNHNS and CDR2 SASEGT. The CDR3 loop reads CASSDSHLGQYF. Written as DNA, the CDR3 is TGTGCCAGCAGTGATTCTCACCTTGGGCAGTACTTC.

The J gene is TRBJ2-1, the V gene TRBV15; TRBD2 agrees at 11 bases. Germline V gene data show CDR1 as LNHNV and CDR2 as YYDKDF (reference sequence). After removal of 4 bases from V and 7 bases from J, the junction contained 9 bases not matched to a gene. This CDR3 has 16 residues. CDR3 region: CATSKDSGRVRNEQFF. In DNA form, the CDR3 reads TGTGCCACCAGCAAAGATAGCGGGAGGGTCCGGAATGAGCAGTTCTTC.